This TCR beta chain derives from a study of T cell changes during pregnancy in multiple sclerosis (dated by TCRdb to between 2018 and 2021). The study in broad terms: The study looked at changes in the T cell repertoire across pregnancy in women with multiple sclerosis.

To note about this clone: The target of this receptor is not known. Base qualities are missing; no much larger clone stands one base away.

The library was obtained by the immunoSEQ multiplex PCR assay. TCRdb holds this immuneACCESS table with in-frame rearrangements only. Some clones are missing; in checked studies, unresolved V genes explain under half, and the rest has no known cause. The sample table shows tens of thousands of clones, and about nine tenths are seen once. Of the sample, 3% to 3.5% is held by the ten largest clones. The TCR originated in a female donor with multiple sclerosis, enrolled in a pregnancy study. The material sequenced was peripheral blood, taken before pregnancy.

The bases read TGTGCCAGTAGTGACCCGGGACAGGGGACCGACGAGCAGTACTTC. It translates as CASSDPGQGTDEQYF. Recombination connected TRBV19 to TRBJ2-7; 10 bases in the middle match TRBD1. The germline V gene (reference sequence) provides CDR1 LNHDA and CDR2 SQIVND. The CDR3 runs 15 amino acids, cysteine and phenylalanine included. Kept here is only the CDR3 DNA, which spans 45 bases and is read in frame from base 1. The junction shows trimming of 5 bases on V and 5 bases on J, and the gene matches do not reach 9 bases of it.